The 11 T cell receptor beta chains presented below share a single source sample, sequenced in a study of cytomegalovirus exposure and HLA in healthy donors. The PCR was carried out with 60 Vbeta primers and 13 Jbeta primers. Method: immunoSEQ multiplex PCR; TCRdb's copy keeps in-frame clones and lacks some. The data show 150,000 to 200,000 clones, around 76% seen once. Material: PBMCs. These receptors were collected from a female donor in good health and CMV-seronegative.

On this clone: The junction departs from germline at one end; a sequencing error may be responsible. This specimen includes other DNA sequences encoding the same CDR3. This chain links TRBV5-1 with TRBJ2-3, with 9 bases that match TRBD2. The CDR3 spans 16 residues. Germline values: CDR1 SGHRS, CDR2 YFSETQ. The CDR3 nucleotides are TGCGCCAGCAGCACCTCTAGCGGGAACCCCCCGGGTACGCAGTACTTT. Protein: CASSTSSGNPPGTQYF.

The CDR3 spells CAVQGPPRGYTF. CDR3 in DNA: TGTGCCGTACAGGGGCCACCGCGGGGCTACACCTTC. This chain uses TRBV9 with TRBJ1-2; the match to TRBD1 covers 7 bases. Germline trimming cut 10 bases from V and 8 bases from J; bases unmatched to any gene: 11. Germline V gene lookup returns CDR1 SGDLS and CDR2 YYNGEE. The CDR3 is made up of 12 amino acids.

The genes are TRBV5-1 and TRBJ1-4, with D hard to call. Deletions cut 4 bases from V and 6 bases from J, with 16 bases between. Germline CDR1 reads SGHRS; CDR2 reads YFSETQ. The CDR3 is made up of 15 amino acids. The CDR3 region has the DNA TGCGCCAGCAGCCAAGACGGACTTAGTTATGAAAAACTGTTTTTT. This sequence encodes CASSQDGLSYEKLFF.

The rearrangement joins TRBV15 to TRBJ1-1; possibly TRBD1 for D (5 bases). V shed 6 bases and J shed 1 base, with 12 bases lying between them. From germline, CDR1 is LNHNV and CDR2 YYDKDF (reference sequence). The CDR3 is made up of 14 amino acids. The CDR3 nucleotides read TGTGCCACCAGGGTGGGGGGGGAGAACACTGAAGCTTTCTTT. This sequence encodes CATRVGGENTEAFF.

This clone was seen more than once but under ten times. The V call is TRBV11-3, the J call TRBJ2-7, with 8 bases identical to TRBD1. Looked up from germline, CDR1 is SGHNT and CDR2 is YENEEA. After removal of 4 bases from V and 2 bases from J, the junction contained 7 bases not matched to a gene. CDR3 length: 15 amino acids. The CDR3 protein is CASSSGAGGTYEQYF. The CDR3 coding sequence is TGTGCCAGCAGCTCGGGGGCAGGGGGCACCTACGAGCAGTACTTC.

The chain employs TRBV7-8 and TRBJ1-2, with D possibly TRBD1 on 6 matching bases. Deletions cut 5 bases from V and 5 bases from J, with 9 bases between. Per germline, CDR1 SGHVS and CDR2 FQNEAQ. CDR3 length equals 12 residues. CDR3 DNA sequence: TGTGCCAGCAGCGACCAGGGGTATGGCTACACCTTC. Translated, it gives CASSDQGYGYTF.

The chain recombines TRBV28 with TRBJ2-4, with D unclear. Germline CDR1 and CDR2: MDHEN and SYDVKM. Trimming stripped 5 bases from V and 7 bases from J, with 9 bases between. The CDR3 extends over 12 amino acids. The CDR3 DNA reads as TGTGCCAGCAGTACCGGTACGAACATTCAGTACTTC. It is translated as CASSTGTNIQYF.

The chain is built from TRBV7-6 and TRBJ2-1; 8 nucleotides line up with TRBD1. The CDR3 consists of 16 residues. Germline V lookup: CDR1 SGHVS, CDR2 FNYEAQ. The V segment lost 1 base and the J segment 7 bases; nucleotides outside the gene matches: 9. The CDR3 protein is CASSLGSRGRGNEQFF. CDR3 coding DNA: TGTGCCAGCAGCTTAGGCTCCAGGGGGCGCGGAAATGAGCAGTTCTTC.

This rearrangement joins TRBV19 to TRBJ1-1; D might be TRBD1 (6 bases). The germline V and J ends were trimmed by 4 bases and 2 bases, with 11 bases remaining between them. Germline V gene sequence: CDR1 LNHDA, CDR2 SQIVND (reference sequence). The CDR3 runs to 14 residues. CDR3 DNA: TGTGCCAGTAGTAAGGGACACGTCAACACTGAAGCTTTCTTT. Its protein is CASSKGHVNTEAFF.

This clone was seen once. The chain's CDR3 is CASSDGGRPYNEQFF. CDR3 bases: TGTGCCAGCAGTGACGGCGGGAGGCCCTACAATGAGCAGTTCTTC. The chain uses TRBV6-4 and TRBJ2-1, with 8 bases fitting TRBD2. There are 15 residues in the CDR3. Per the germline V gene, CDR1 is MRHNA and CDR2 is SNTAGT. The V and J ends lost 2 bases and 2 bases, in that order; junction bases with no gene match: 2.

The rearrangement joins TRBV19 to TRBJ2-1, with a tentative D call TRBD1 (7 bases). There are 14 residues in the CDR3. CDR1 LNHDA and CDR2 SQIVND come from the germline V gene (reference sequence). V was shortened by 7 bases and J by 7 bases, with 17 bases between the two germline ends. CDR3 coding DNA: TGTGCCAGTAAGAACAGGGGACTGAGGAATGAGCAGTTCTTC. Translated: CASKNRGLRNEQFF.